Below, 8 T cell receptor beta chains from the same sample are listed, as sequenced in a study of identical twins. TCRdb redid the calling of the 5' RACE reads with MiXCR, one entry per CDR3 protein. Of around 340,000 distinct CDR3 sequences detected, about 9% appear once; the ten largest clones hold around 8.6%. Sequencing was done on a sample of naive T cells sorted from blood. Receptors originate from a woman in her forties or fifties in good health.

This clonotype was observed at least ten times. The chain has TRBV7-8 and TRBJ2-3, with 10 nucleotides matching TRBD2. Germline lookup yields CDR1 SGHVS and CDR2 FQNEAQ. The ends lost 3 bases at V and 1 base at J; junction bases unmatched: 4. CDR3 length equals 16 residues. CDR3 amino acids: CASSFPGTSGTDTQYF. The CDR3 region has the DNA TGTGCCAGCAGCTTCCCTGGGACTAGCGGCACAGATACGCAGTATTTT.

Ten or more counts support this clonotype. Here the CDR3 reads CASSSPGRSEQFF. The CDR3 DNA reads as TGTGCCAGCAGCTCCCCTGGACGGTCTGAGCAGTTCTTC. V gene TRBV11-1 combines with J gene TRBJ2-1, with D uncertain. Germline assignment: CDR1 SGHAT and CDR2 FQDESV (reference sequence). This CDR3 contains 13 residues. The V end lost 4 bases, the J end lost 9 bases, and 13 bases lay between the germline ends.

This clonotype was detected only a few times. The rearrangement uses TRBV29-1 and TRBJ1-1; D not certain. Germline CDR1 and CDR2: SQVTM and ANQGSEA. Trimming removed 7 bases at V and 1 base at J, with 10 bases between. The length of the CDR3 is 12 residues. Written as DNA, the CDR3 is TGCAGCGGGAAGGAGGGGAACACTGAAGCTTTCTTT. Translation gives CSGKEGNTEAFF.

In this sample, this clonotype turned up once. The V call is TRBV3-1, the J call TRBJ2-7, with D unresolved. V was cut by 6 bases and J by 2 bases, with 17 bases left in between. The CDR3 loop spans 15 amino acids. Germline CDR1 is LGHDT and CDR2 is YNNKEL (reference sequence). The CDR3 region is CASRNSGRHTYEQYF. As DNA, the CDR3 is TGTGCCAGCAGGAATTCTGGCAGGCACACCTACGAGCAGTACTTC.

This clonotype was picked up many times. The chain combines TRBV20-1 with TRBJ2-1, with 8 bases fitting TRBD2. In germline, CDR1 is DFQATT, CDR2 SNEGSKA (reference sequence). CDR3 size: 12 residues. Trimming at V came to 2 bases and at J to 14 bases, leaving 8 bases not matched to a gene. The CDR3 region has the DNA TGCAGTGCTAGACCGGGAGCAGCGGGGGAGTTCTTC. Residues: CSARPGAAGEFF.

This rearrangement joins TRBV4-1 to TRBJ2-3; D remains ambiguous. Germline CDR1 reads MGHRA; CDR2 reads YSYEKL. CDR3 length: 14 residues. Between the trimmed V and J ends, which lost 1 base and 2 bases, there was a span of 7 bases. The CDR3 nucleotides are TGCGCCAGCAGCCAAGTTGTCCTCACAGATACGCAGTATTTT. Translated, it gives CASSQVVLTDTQYF.

The chain joins TRBV29-1 to TRBJ2-1, with TRBD2 matching 9 bases. The V gene's germline CDR1 is SQVTM and CDR2 ANQGSEA. The V segment lost 7 bases and the J segment 6 bases; nucleotides outside the gene matches: 10. The CDR3 has 14 residues. CDR3 DNA sequence: TGCAGCGCCCCTCCCGGGACTAGCTCCAATGAGCAGTTCTTC. It is translated as CSAPPGTSSNEQFF.

The chain employs TRBV2 and TRBJ2-3, with 11 bases matching TRBD2. Looked up from germline, CDR1 is SNHLY and CDR2 is FYNNEI. CDR3 length equals 14 residues. Trimming cost V 9 bases and J 3 bases; bases outside gene matches: 5. Here the CDR3 DNA reads TGTGCCAGGGCCTCTAGCGGGAGGACAGATACGCAGTATTTT. Its protein product is CARASSGRTDTQYF.